This entry features one TCR beta chain sequence. No antigen is known for it. Memory T cells were selected with anti-CD45RO beads from the CD45RA-negative fraction. Subset-specific monoclonal antibody beads were used to isolate T cell subsets. These data are taken from a study of relationships among human T cell subsets. From mRNA, alpha and beta CDR3 regions were amplified using semiquantitative ARM-PCR. Tagged nested gene-specific primers were used first, then communal superprimers amplified exponentially. TCRdb reprocessed the multiplex PCR reads via MiXCR and lists one record per CDR3 protein. Altogether more than 8,500 distinct CDR3 sequences are present, 45% to 65% being singletons, with the ten largest covering 5% to 6.5%. Points from the study as a whole: No significant subset differences appeared in V, D, J use, CDR3 length or N-additions.

The specimen was memory T cells sorted from blood. This TCR derives from a man between 35 and 55 years old in good health.

The DNA for the CDR3 is TGTGCCGCTACCAGGGGGAGAAACACTGAAGCTTTCTTT. Translated, it gives CAATRGRNTEAFF. This rearrangement joins TRBV30 to TRBJ1-1; 7 positions match TRBD1. Trimming cost V 8 bases and J 2 bases; bases outside gene matches: 8. Germline V gene sequence: CDR1 GTSNPN, CDR2 SVGIG (reference sequence). The CDR3 runs to 13 residues.